These 15 T cell receptor beta chains were sequenced from one sample in a study of cytomegalovirus exposure and HLA in healthy donors. PCR amplification relied on 60 Vbeta primers (plus 13 Jbeta primers). Some clones are missing from TCRdb's copy, which holds only in-frame ones; the method was immunoSEQ multiplex PCR. This sample has 140,000 to 150,000 clones, with about 80% found just once. Sequenced sample: PBMCs. Receptor source: an older woman in good health and CMV-seropositive.

The chain recombines TRBV15 with TRBJ2-3; 13 positions agree with TRBD2. There are 15 residues in the CDR3. Germline trimming cut 5 bases from V and 5 bases from J; bases unmatched to any gene: 4. Germline V lookup: CDR1 LNHNV, CDR2 YYDKDF (reference sequence). CDR3 sequence (DNA): TGTGCCACCAGCCGACTAGCGGGAGGATTAGATACGCAGTATTTT. Translated: CATSRLAGGLDTQYF.

This rearrangement joins TRBV7-9 to TRBJ2-3, with TRBD2 as a possible D gene (5 bases). The CDR3 covers 16 residues. V was pared by 5 bases and J by 0 bases, with 15 bases between. CDR1 is SEHNR, CDR2 FQNEAQ, per germline (reference sequence). Written as DNA, the CDR3 is TGTGCCAGCAGCCCTCTGGCAGCGGCTAGCACAGATACGCAGTATTTT. Translating gives CASSPLAAASTDTQYF.

This clone was seen more than once but under ten times. The chain links TRBV7-2 to TRBJ2-5; D is possibly TRBD2 (5 bases). There are 16 residues in the CDR3. CDR1 is SGHTA, CDR2 FQGNSA, per germline. The germline V and J ends were trimmed by 0 bases and 0 bases, with 11 bases remaining between them. The CDR3 DNA reads TGTGCCAGCAGCTTAGCGGCGGGCCGGTACCAAGAGACCCAGTACTTC. As protein: CASSLAAGRYQETQYF.

This clone was counted only a few times. The CDR3 does not close with the conserved phenylalanine or tryptophan, likely indicating a read error. The chain couples TRBV30 to TRBJ2-3, with 9 bases lining up with TRBD2. The CDR3 is made up of 15 amino acids. Germline lookup yields CDR1 GTSNPN and CDR2 SVGIG (reference sequence). Losses at the gene ends were 2 bases for V and 3 bases for J; bases not matched to a gene: 6. CDR3 nucleotides: TGTGCCTGGAGTCAGGGTAGCGGGAGTACAGATACGCAGTATGTT. This gives the protein CAWSQGSGSTDTQYV.

CDR3 sequence (DNA): TGTGCCACCAGCCAGGGGGATTTCTCTGGGGCCAACGTCCTGACTTTC. Protein product: CATSQGDFSGANVLTF. The chain is built from TRBV15 and TRBJ2-6, with 7 bases aligning to TRBD1. The V and J ends lost 5 bases and 0 bases, in that order; junction bases with no gene match: 4. CDR1 is LNHNV, CDR2 YYDKDF, per germline (reference sequence). The CDR3 is 16 residues long.

This sequence joins TRBV19 and TRBJ2-2; possible D gene TRBD1, 6 bases. The CDR3 totals 15 residues. V gave up 5 bases and J gave up 5 bases, with 15 bases separating them. Germline loops: CDR1 LNHDA, CDR2 SQIVND (reference sequence). Written as DNA, the CDR3 is TGTGCCAGTAGTCCCGGGACACCTAGGACCGGGGAGCTGTTTTTT. Residues: CASSPGTPRTGELFF. Based on the CDR3 plus reference TRBV19 and TRBJ2-2, the full variable domain is DGGITQSPKYLFRKEGQNVTLSCEQNLNHDAMYWYRQDPGQGLRLIYYSQIVNDFQKGDIAEGYSVSREKKESFPLTVTSAQKNPTAFYLCASSPGTPRTGELFFGEGSRLTVL.

This chain links TRBV29-1 with TRBJ2-5; TRBD2 matches at 11 bases. The end of the DNA aligns better with TRBJ2-7, so the J call may be wrong. This CDR3 is 15 amino acids long. Per germline, CDR1 SQVTM and CDR2 ANQGSEA. The CDR3 DNA is TGCAGCGTCCTAAAACTAGCGGGAGTCGCCTACGAGCAGTACTTC. Residues: CSVLKLAGVAYEQYF.

The chain uses TRBV7-9 and TRBJ2-6; the match to TRBD1 covers 10 bases. Trimming at V came to 4 bases and at J to 0 bases, leaving 3 bases not matched to a gene. Germline CDR1 reads SEHNR; CDR2 reads FQNEAQ (reference sequence). The CDR3 sequence is 17 residues long. CDR3 DNA: TGTGCCAGCAGCTCGGGGGACAGGGGCTCTGGGGCCAACGTCCTGACTTTC. It is translated as CASSSGDRGSGANVLTF.

V is TRBV18 and J is TRBJ2-2; 7 bases are shared with TRBD2. The CDR3 consists of 16 residues. J was trimmed by 5 bases and V by 6 bases; bases with no gene match: 12. Germline CDR1 is KGHSH and CDR2 is LQKENI. The CDR3 loop reads CASSPVAGVRTGELFF. The CDR3 nucleotides read TGTGCCAGCTCCCCCGTGGCGGGAGTGAGGACCGGGGAGCTGTTTTTT. The entire variable domain, with the rest obtained from reference TRBV18 and TRBJ2-2, is as follows: NAGVMQNPRHLVRRRGQEARLRCSPMKGHSHVYWYRQLPEEGLKFMVYLQKENIIDESGMPKERFSAEFPKEGPSILRIQQVVRGDSAAYFCASSPVAGVRTGELFFGEGSRLTVL.

Concerning this clone itself: Other nucleotide sequences in the sample specify the same CDR3. This sequence joins TRBV5-1 and TRBJ1-1, with no clear D. Per the germline V gene, CDR1 is SGHRS and CDR2 is YFSETQ. Trimming removed 2 bases at V and 7 bases at J, with 21 bases between. The CDR3 is 16 residues long. The DNA of the CDR3 is TGCGCCAGCAGCTTATCTCCGGAGGACTTCGTCGATGAAGCTTTCTTT. Protein sequence: CASSLSPEDFVDEAFF.

There are a few counts of this clone. The J gene is TRBJ2-7, the V gene TRBV6-6, with a tentative D call TRBD2 (6 bases). V lost 8 bases and J 7 bases, leaving 18 bases between the germline ends. The germline V gene encodes CDR1 MNHNY and CDR2 SVGAGI (reference sequence). This CDR3 comprises 13 residues. Here the CDR3 DNA reads TGTGCCAGCGGCTCGCCGGGGGAGACGGAGCAGTACTTC. Translated: CASGSPGETEQYF.

The J gene is TRBJ1-1, the V gene TRBV19, with TRBD1 as a possible D gene (5 bases). The ends were cut back, 7 bases at V and 3 bases at J, with 12 bases in the middle. The CDR3 runs to 13 residues. Germline loops: CDR1 LNHDA, CDR2 SQIVND (reference sequence). For the CDR3, the DNA is TGTGCCAGTAAGGGGAGGGGTTACACTGAAGCTTTCTTT. Translating gives CASKGRGYTEAFF.

The chain couples TRBV7-2 to TRBJ2-3; D is perhaps TRBD2 (6 bases). Trimming took off 8 bases at V and 2 bases at J, with 17 bases between the two ends. CDR3 length: 15 amino acids. Germline V gene data show CDR1 as SGHTA and CDR2 as FQGNSA. CDR3 nucleotide sequence: TGTGCCAGCGGGTCCGCGGGGTTCCCCACAGATACGCAGTATTTT. Amino acid sequence: CASGSAGFPTDTQYF.

The chain uses TRBV5-6 and TRBJ2-3; TRBD2 might be the D (6 bases). The V end was cut by 0 bases, the J end by 11 bases, with 13 bases between. CDR1 and CDR2 (germline): SGHDT, YYEEEE. The CDR3 is made up of 13 amino acids. The CDR3: CASSLGLLGGQYF. The CDR3 nucleotides are TGTGCCAGCAGCTTGGGACTCTTGGGGGGGCAGTATTTT.

The V and J genes are TRBV4-3 and TRBJ2-5; TRBD2 is a possible D gene (6 bases). Germline loops: CDR1 LGHNA, CDR2 YSLEER. Trimming took off 0 bases at V and 5 bases at J, with 16 bases between the two ends. The CDR3 contains 16 residues. The CDR3 sequence is CASSQDLGGIRETQYF. The CDR3 DNA reads as TGCGCCAGCAGCCAAGATCTCGGAGGGATCAGGGAGACCCAGTACTTC.